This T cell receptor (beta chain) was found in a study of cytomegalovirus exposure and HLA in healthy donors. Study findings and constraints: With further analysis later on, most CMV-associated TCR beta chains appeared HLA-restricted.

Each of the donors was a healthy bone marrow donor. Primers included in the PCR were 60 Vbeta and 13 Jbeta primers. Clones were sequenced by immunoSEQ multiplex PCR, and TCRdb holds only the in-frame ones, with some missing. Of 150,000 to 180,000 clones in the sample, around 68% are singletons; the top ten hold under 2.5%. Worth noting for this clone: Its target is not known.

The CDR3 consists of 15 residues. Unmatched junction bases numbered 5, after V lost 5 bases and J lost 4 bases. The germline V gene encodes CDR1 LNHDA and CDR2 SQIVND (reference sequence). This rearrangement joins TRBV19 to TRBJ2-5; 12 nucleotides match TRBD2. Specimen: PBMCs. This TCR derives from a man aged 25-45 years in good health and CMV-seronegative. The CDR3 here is CASSPGLAGLETQYF. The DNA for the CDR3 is TGTGCCAGTAGTCCCGGACTAGCGGGGCTAGAGACCCAGTACTTC. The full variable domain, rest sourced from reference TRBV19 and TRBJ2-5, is DGGITQSPKYLFRKEGQNVTLSCEQNLNHDAMYWYRQDPGQGLRLIYYSQIVNDFQKGDIAEGYSVSREKKESFPLTVTSAQKNPTAFYLCASSPGLAGLETQYFGPGTRLLVL.